These 12 T cell receptor beta chains came from one sample sequenced in a study of beta chain features in type 1 diabetes. Isolated RNA was reverse transcribed in full, so expressed TCRB transcripts were sequenced. TCRdb keeps only in-frame clones here, not all; method: immunoSEQ multiplex PCR. The repertoire holds around 350,000 clones, with 10% to 15% as singletons. The sequenced material came from naive CD4+ T cells from blood. The origin of the receptors is a man aged 18 to 29 in good health.

The gene calls are TRBV7-9 and TRBJ1-1, with D possibly TRBD1 on 6 matching bases. V was shortened by 6 bases and J by 4 bases, with 12 bases between the two germline ends. Germline V lookup: CDR1 SEHNR, CDR2 FQNEAQ (reference sequence). The CDR3 runs 13 residues. DNA for the CDR3: TGTGCCAGCAGTCGGACAGTCAGCACTGAAGCTTTCTTT. This translates into CASSRTVSTEAFF.

The V gene is TRBV28, the J gene TRBJ1-2; 10 bases align to TRBD1. Germline CDR1 is MDHEN and CDR2 is SYDVKM. The CDR3 is made up of 13 amino acids. With 4 bases clipped from V and 7 bases from J, the junction kept 3 bases outside the gene matches. The CDR3: CASSWGTGVGYTF. The CDR3 coding sequence is TGTGCCAGCAGTTGGGGGACAGGGGTTGGCTACACCTTC.

This clone has more than one count but fewer than ten. The gene calls are TRBV30 and TRBJ2-3, with TRBD2 identical over 8 bases. Per germline, CDR1 GTSNPN and CDR2 SVGIG (reference sequence). V was pared by 3 bases and J by 3 bases, with 5 bases of the junction left unmatched. The CDR3 length is 14 residues. CDR3 nucleotide sequence: TGTGCCTGGAGGAGCGGGAGCTCGACAGATACGCAGTATTTT. It yields the protein CAWRSGSSTDTQYF.

This chain joins TRBV6-6 and TRBJ1-2, with D uncertain. Trimming took 0 bases from V and 8 from J, leaving 13 bases between them. The CDR3 is 14 residues long. Germline loops: CDR1 MNHNY, CDR2 SVGAGI (reference sequence). Written as DNA, the CDR3 is TGTGCCAGCAGTTACTCGTATCGGCAGGCCGGCTACACCTTC. It is translated as CASSYSYRQAGYTF.

This clone was recorded a few times. This chain uses TRBV29-1 with TRBJ1-2; D is unclear. Germline V lookup: CDR1 SQVTM, CDR2 ANQGSEA. CDR3 length: 8 amino acids. The CDR3 reads CSTEGYTF. CDR3 DNA: TGCAGTACCGAGGGCTACACCTTC.

The sample holds a few counts of this clone. V and J are TRBV6-6 and TRBJ1-6; D might be TRBD1 (5 bases). V lost 8 bases and J lost 9, with 14 bases in between. The CDR3 is 13 amino acids. Germline V gives CDR1 MNHNY, CDR2 SVGAGI (reference sequence). As DNA, the CDR3 is TGTGCCAGCGGGGGGAACATTGGTTCACCCCTCCACTTT. Its protein is CASGGNIGSPLHF.

V and J are TRBV5-1 and TRBJ2-3; the D gene is possibly TRBD2 (6 bases). Germline V gives CDR1 SGHRS, CDR2 YFSETQ. The CDR3 totals 12 residues. V gave up 7 bases and J gave up 2 bases, with 8 bases separating them. CDR3 coding DNA: TGCGCCAGCGGACTAATCACAGATACGCAGTATTTT. Encoded protein: CASGLITDTQYF.

This clone has a handful of counts. The V call is TRBV14, the J call TRBJ2-5; 7 bases are a match to TRBD2. This CDR3 region has 14 residues. After removal of 0 bases from V and 5 bases from J, the junction contained 3 bases not matched to a gene. Germline CDR1 is SGHDN and CDR2 is FVKESK. Here the CDR3 reads CASSQEAGFETQYF. The CDR3 DNA follows: TGTGCCAGCAGCCAAGAAGCGGGGTTCGAGACCCAGTACTTC.

The sample holds a few counts of this clone. The CDR3 bases are TGTGCCAGCAGCCTCCCCCCCGGGACAGGGGACTTCCAAGAGACCCAGTACTTC. As protein: CASSLPPGTGDFQETQYF. The chain recombines TRBV7-9 with TRBJ2-5; TRBD1 matches 10 bases. The germline V gene has CDR1 SEHNR and CDR2 FQNEAQ (reference sequence). The CDR3 has 18 amino acids. Losses at the gene ends were 5 bases for V and 1 base for J; bases not matched to a gene: 13.

The chain recombines TRBV27 with TRBJ1-5, with a tentative D call TRBD1 (5 bases). Between the trimmed V and J ends, which lost 3 bases and 0 bases, there was a span of 9 bases. Germline-derived CDR1 and CDR2 are MNHEY and SMNVEV (reference sequence). The CDR3 contains 15 residues. CDR3 sequence reads: CASSFKGISNQPQHF. DNA for the CDR3: TGTGCCAGCAGTTTTAAGGGGATTAGCAATCAGCCCCAGCATTTT.

This clone has a handful of counts. The V and J genes are TRBV9 and TRBJ1-4; the D is unclear. V lost 0 bases to trimming and J lost 8 bases, with 8 bases between them. The CDR3 spans 13 residues. CDR1 is SGDLS, CDR2 YYNGEE, per germline. The chain's CDR3 is CASSVDLEEKLFF. The CDR3 region has the DNA TGTGCCAGCAGCGTAGACTTGGAGGAAAAACTGTTTTTT.

V is TRBV28 and J is TRBJ2-1; TRBD1 matches 7 bases. The CDR3 consists of 11 residues. Germline trimming cut 5 bases from V and 15 bases from J; bases unmatched to any gene: 7. Germline lookup yields CDR1 MDHEN and CDR2 SYDVKM. The CDR3 region is CASSLRTGRFF. The DNA of the CDR3 is TGTGCCAGCAGTCTAAGGACAGGACGGTTCTTC.